This entry lists 8 T cell receptor beta chains sequenced from one sample in a study of cytomegalovirus exposure and HLA in healthy donors. The PCR contained 60 Vbeta and 13 Jbeta primers. Sequenced by immunoSEQ multiplex PCR; TCRdb stores in-frame clones only, minus some. The data hold about 130,000 clones, with over 75% observed a single time. The sample consisted of PBMCs. Receptor source: a male donor in good health and CMV-seropositive.

The V call is TRBV11-2, the J call TRBJ2-7; D is ambiguous. From germline, CDR1 is SGHAT and CDR2 FQNNGV. The CDR3 consists of 13 residues. Trimming pared 5 bases from V and 3 bases from J, leaving 11 bases between. CDR3 loop: CASSPSSVYEQYF. DNA for the CDR3: TGTGCCAGCAGCCCGAGCAGCGTCTACGAGCAGTACTTC.

This chain uses TRBV5-8 with TRBJ1-6, with D unresolved. The V gene lost 4 bases and the J gene lost 9 bases, with 17 bases spanning the gap. CDR1 and CDR2 from the germline V gene are SGHTS and YDEGEE. The CDR3 is made up of 15 amino acids. CDR3 amino acids: CASSPDGVRVSPLHF. In DNA form, the CDR3 reads TGTGCCAGCAGCCCTGACGGGGTCCGAGTTTCACCCCTCCACTTT.

The chain carries TRBV29-1 and TRBJ2-3, with 10 bases lining up with TRBD1. The V gene end was trimmed by 6 bases and the J gene end by 1 base; junction bases not matched to a gene: 4. CDR1 is SQVTM and CDR2 is ANQGSEA in the germline V gene. There are 14 residues in the CDR3. CDR3 sequence reads: CSVETGGGTDTQYF. The CDR3 region has the DNA TGCAGCGTAGAGACAGGGGGCGGCACAGATACGCAGTATTTT.

The chain is built from TRBV5-1 and TRBJ1-1; D ambiguous. Germline assignment: CDR1 SGHRS and CDR2 YFSETQ. The CDR3 covers 14 residues. Trimming cost V 4 bases and J 2 bases, with 12 bases left between them. CDR3: CASSPGMGNTEAFF. For the CDR3, the DNA is TGCGCCAGCAGCCCGGGAATGGGTAACACTGAAGCTTTCTTT.

The V gene is TRBV5-5, the J gene TRBJ2-7, with a tentative D call TRBD1 (6 bases). CDR3 size: 15 residues. Germline-derived CDR1 and CDR2 are SGHKS and YYEKEE (reference sequence). V lost 4 bases and J lost 2, with 16 bases in between. The CDR3 DNA reads as TGTGCCAGCAGCACTTATCGGACAGATACCTACGAGCAGTACTTC. It codes for CASSTYRTDTYEQYF. Combining the CDR3 with reference TRBV5-5 and TRBJ2-7 gives the whole variable domain DAGVTQSPTHLIKTRGQQVTLRCSPISGHKSVSWYQQVLGQGPQFIFQYYEKEERGRGNFPDRFSARQFPNYSSELNVNALLLGDSALYLCASSTYRTDTYEQYFGPGTRLTVT.

The V and J genes are TRBV6-6 and TRBJ2-2, with TRBD2 identical over 7 bases. The CDR3 runs 12 residues. V was pared by 11 bases and J by 3 bases, with 3 bases of the junction left unmatched. CDR1 and CDR2 from the germline V gene are MNHNY and SVGAGI (reference sequence). The CDR3 region has the DNA TGTGCCGGGCGGGGGTACACCGGGGAGCTGTTTTTT. Protein sequence: CAGRGYTGELFF.

The chain combines TRBV28 with TRBJ1-4; maybe TRBD1 (6 bases). Germline-derived CDR1 and CDR2 are MDHEN and SYDVKM. CDR3 length: 17 residues. The germline V and J ends were trimmed by 7 bases and 5 bases, with 23 bases remaining between them. CDR3 sequence (DNA): TGTGCCAGCAAGTTTGGGAACCCGGGGGGCTGGAATGAAAAACTGTTTTTT. This gives the protein CASKFGNPGGWNEKLFF.

Written as DNA, the CDR3 is TGTGCCAGTAGTATAGGGAGGGCCAGGGAGGAAAACACTGAAGCTTTCTTT. Translated, it gives CASSIGRAREENTEAFF. The chain uses TRBV19 and TRBJ1-1, with D possibly TRBD1 on 5 matching bases. V was shortened by 1 base and J by 2 bases, with 17 bases between the two germline ends. In germline, CDR1 is LNHDA, CDR2 SQIVND (reference sequence). The CDR3 has 17 amino acids.